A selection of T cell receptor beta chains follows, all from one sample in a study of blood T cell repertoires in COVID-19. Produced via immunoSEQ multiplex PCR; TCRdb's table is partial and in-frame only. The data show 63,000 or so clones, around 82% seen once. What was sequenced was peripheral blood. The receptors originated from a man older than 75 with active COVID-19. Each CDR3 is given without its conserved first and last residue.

CDR3 protein: AWSVRGRRNVETQY
V gene: TRBV30
J gene: TRBJ2-5

CDR3 protein: ASSTGGPDTQY
V gene: TRBV11-2
J gene: TRBJ2-3

CDR3 protein: ASNPGQFYEQY
V gene: TRBV2
J gene: TRBJ2-7

CDR3 protein: AISESAGGLEPQH
V gene: TRBV10-3
J gene: TRBJ1-5

CDR3 protein: ASSFGENQPQH
V gene: TRBV12-3/TRBV12-4
J gene: TRBJ1-5

CDR3 protein: ASSSYGFLGLGQF
V gene: TRBV11-2
J gene: TRBJ2-1

CDR3 protein: ASSPGRDYEQY
V gene: TRBV5-5
J gene: TRBJ2-7

CDR3 protein: ASSPRTSGAAEQF
V gene: TRBV6-2/TRBV6-3
J gene: TRBJ2-1

CDR3 protein: ASSSRQGTYEQY
V gene: TRBV5-1
J gene: TRBJ2-7

CDR3 protein: ASSARQAPEAF
V gene: TRBV5-5
J gene: TRBJ1-1

CDR3 protein: ASSLAGGSLGELF
V gene: TRBV7-2
J gene: TRBJ1-4

CDR3 protein: ASSLVGTGWIETQY
V gene: TRBV5-1
J gene: TRBJ2-5

CDR3 protein: ASSLGWADSNYGYT
V gene: TRBV7-9
J gene: TRBJ1-2

CDR3 protein: ASRTKVSSYNEQF
V gene: TRBV6-5
J gene: TRBJ2-1

CDR3 protein: ASSLPGQGNTEAF
V gene: TRBV19
J gene: TRBJ1-1

CDR3 protein: ASSSRGQTLRNTGELF
V gene: TRBV7-3
J gene: TRBJ2-2

CDR3 protein: ASSEQGLYGYT
V gene: TRBV6-2/TRBV6-3
J gene: TRBJ1-2

CDR3 protein: ASSPTGQYEQY
V gene: TRBV18
J gene: TRBJ2-7

CDR3 protein: ASSDWTGNLYSNQPQH
V gene: TRBV2
J gene: TRBJ1-5

CDR3 protein: ASSQDRTGGRSAYEQY
V gene: TRBV14
J gene: TRBJ2-7

CDR3 protein: ASSVVSGTGEKLF
V gene: TRBV9
J gene: TRBJ1-4

CDR3 protein: ASSPLSLGQTTGSYNEQF
V gene: TRBV6-6
J gene: TRBJ2-1

CDR3 protein: ATGQGSNTEAF
V gene: TRBV6-6
J gene: TRBJ1-1